This T cell receptor beta chain was captured by sequencing in a study of CD8+CD57+ T cells in acquired aplastic anemia. This CDR3 spans 14 amino acids. V dropped 4 bases and J dropped 11; count of bases not matched to a gene: 11. The germline V gene encodes CDR1 SQVTM and CDR2 ANQGSEA. According to the study, genomic DNA was the template for TCR beta VDJ and CDR3 profiling. TCRdb re-derived calls from the reads in MiXCR, one entry per CDR3 protein. The sample includes roughly 200,000 distinct CDR3 sequences, around 60% of them seen just once. The sample consisted of sorted CD4+, CD8+, or CD8+CD57+ T cells (not recorded which) from PBMCs. V is TRBV29-1 and J is TRBJ2-2; 9 bases match TRBD2. This receptor was obtained from a human donor in good health. CDR3 nucleotide sequence: TGCAGCGTTGGCGTTCGTCTAGCGGGATTAGAGCTGTTTTTT. Translation: CSVGVRLAGLELFF.